A selection of T cell receptor beta chains follows, all from one sample in a study of CD8 T cells in ankylosing spondylitis. TCRdb redid the calling of the 5' RACE reads with MiXCR, one entry per CDR3 protein. Of roughly 230,000 distinct CDR3 sequences listed, roughly 8.2% are singletons. The sequencing input was blood, either unsorted or a sorted T cell fraction (not recorded which). The receptor source for this set is a female donor with ankylosing spondylitis or in good health (not recorded which). Both conserved end residues are part of each CDR3. A D gene is named only where the DNA matches it firmly. The size entry is marked missing in some rows and otherwise reads once, few, many or a size class.

>TRBJ1-5|15|TRBV7-8|many|.
CASSPRAVSNQPQHF
TGTGCCAGCAGCCCCCGCGCCGTGAGCAATCAGCCCCAGCATTTT
>TRBJ2-5|14|TRBV4-3|few|.
CASSQGGLGETQYF
TGCGCCAGCAGCCAAGGGGGATTGGGAGAGACCCAGTACTTC
>TRBJ2-7|15|TRBV5-1|many|.
CASSSVGARVHEQYF
TGCGCCAGCAGCTCCGTAGGGGCCAGGGTCCACGAGCAGTACTTC
>TRBJ2-1|15|TRBV7-2|few|.
CASSLDIHSYNEQFF
TGTGCCAGCAGCTTAGACATACACTCCTACAATGAGCAGTTCTTC
>TRBJ2-1|15|TRBV5-1|.|.
CASSPVGSSYNEQFF
TGCGCCAGCAGTCCGGTAGGGAGCTCCTACAATGAGCAGTTCTTC
>TRBJ1-2|12|TRBV7-2|few|.
CASSRTNYGYTF
TGTGCCAGCAGTCGCACTAACTATGGCTACACCTTC
>TRBJ2-7|13|TRBV4-3|many|.
CASSRGRDREQYF
TGCGCCAGCAGCCGGGGCCGGGACCGCGAGCAGTACTTC
>TRBJ2-7|16|TRBV20-1|many|.
CSARDPGQQLSYEQYF
TGCAGTGCTAGAGATCCTGGACAGCAACTCTCCTACGAGCAGTACTTC
>TRBJ2-3|15|TRBV7-9|many|.
CASRTRDRSTDTQYF
TGTGCCAGCAGAACCCGGGACCGCAGCACAGATACGCAGTATTTT
>TRBJ2-2|17|TRBV11-2|many|TRBD2
CASSLMAGGPRTGELFF
TGTGCCAGCAGCTTAATGGCGGGAGGGCCGAGAACCGGGGAGCTGTTTTTT
>TRBJ2-7|14|TRBV28|many|TRBD2
CASTPTSPLYEQYF
TGTGCCAGCACCCCGACTAGCCCTTTGTACGAGCAGTACTTC
>TRBJ2-1|14|TRBV20-1|many|TRBD1
CSAWSGQAYNEQFF
TGCAGTGCCTGGTCGGGACAGGCCTACAATGAGCAGTTCTTC
>TRBJ2-7|13|TRBV7-2|few|TRBD1
CASRNTGVGEQYF
TGTGCCAGCAGAAATACAGGGGTGGGCGAGCAGTACTTC
>TRBJ1-5|14|TRBV5-6|many|TRBD1
CASSPGTGNQPQHF
TGTGCCAGCAGCCCCGGGACAGGCAATCAGCCCCAGCATTTT
>TRBJ1-2|12|TRBV19|many|.
CASSITQYGYTF
TGTGCCAGTAGTATTACCCAGTATGGCTACACCTTC
>TRBJ2-1|14|TRBV4-3|many|TRBD1
CASSPFRGSNEQFF
TGCGCCAGCAGCCCTTTCAGGGGGAGCAATGAGCAGTTCTTC
>TRBJ2-1|15|TRBV12-3/TRBV12-4|.|.
CASSLSGTESGEQFF
TGTGCCAGCAGTTTAAGCGGGACAGAGTCCGGGGAGCAGTTCTTC
>TRBJ2-7|13|TRBV13|many|.
CASSLGASNEQYF
TGTGCCAGCAGCTTAGGGGCTAGCAACGAGCAGTACTTC
>TRBJ1-1|13|TRBV12-3/TRBV12-4|many|.
CASSTLMNTEAFF
TGTGCCAGCAGTACCCTAATGAACACTGAAGCTTTCTTT
>TRBJ2-1|14|TRBV19|few|.
CASKEDSSYNEQFF
TGTGCCAGTAAAGAGGACAGCTCCTACAATGAGCAGTTCTTC
>TRBJ1-5|13|TRBV6-1|many|TRBD1
CASGTGGNQPQHF
TGTGCCAGCGGTACAGGGGGCAATCAGCCCCAGCATTTT
>TRBJ2-1|15|TRBV19|.|TRBD2
CASSRGLAGEHEQFF
TGTGCCAGTAGTAGGGGACTAGCGGGAGAACATGAGCAGTTCTTC
>TRBJ2-7|15|TRBV6-1|many|.
CASTRRTTNGNEQYF
TGTGCCAGCACCCGTAGGACAACCAATGGAAACGAGCAGTACTTC
>TRBJ2-5|14|TRBV7-2|few|.
CASSLTALQETQYF
TGTGCCAGCAGCTTAACTGCCCTCCAAGAGACCCAGTACTTC
>TRBJ1-1|17|TRBV3-1|many|.
CASSQDPGDTMNTEAFF
TGTGCCAGCAGCCAAGATCCAGGGGACACCATGAACACTGAAGCTTTCTTT
>TRBJ1-2|13|TRBV20-1|many|TRBD1
CSAFRGLPYGYTF
TGCAGTGCTTTCAGGGGGCTCCCCTATGGCTACACCTTC
>TRBJ2-1|13|TRBV30|few|TRBD2
CAWAPRGEGEQFF
TGTGCCTGGGCCCCCCGGGGGGAGGGTGAGCAGTTCTTC
>TRBJ2-5|15|TRBV5-1|.|TRBD2
CASGSGLANRETQYF
TGCGCCAGCGGTTCTGGACTAGCGAATAGAGAGACCCAGTACTTC
>TRBJ1-1|14|TRBV12-3/TRBV12-4|many|.
CASSMGSGNSEAFF
TGTGCCAGCAGTATGGGTTCGGGGAATTCTGAAGCTTTCTTT
>TRBJ1-6|16|TRBV13|few|.
CASSLAKGGPNSPLHF
TGTGCCAGCAGCTTAGCGAAGGGGGGTCCCAATTCACCCCTCCACTTT
>TRBJ2-1|14|TRBV7-8|many|.
CASSLWRDTGEQFF
TGTGCCAGCAGCTTGTGGCGGGATACTGGTGAGCAGTTCTTC
>TRBJ1-1|14|TRBV7-6|many|.
CASSFTEYGTEAFF
TGTGCCAGCAGCTTCACGGAATATGGAACTGAAGCTTTCTTT
>TRBJ2-2|16|TRBV7-9|many|.
CASRHPDQGGTGELFF
TGTGCCAGCAGGCACCCTGACCAGGGTGGCACCGGGGAGCTGTTTTTT
>TRBJ2-5|13|TRBV5-5|many|.
CASSLLGQETQYF
TGTGCCAGCAGCTTGCTTGGTCAGGAGACCCAGTACTTC
>TRBJ2-3|14|TRBV24-1|many|TRBD2
CATEESGSGGTQYF
TGTGCCACCGAGGAGAGCGGGAGCGGTGGTACGCAGTATTTT
>TRBJ1-2|14|TRBV20-1|many|TRBD1
CSAMDRGITYGYTF
TGCAGTGCAATGGACAGGGGGATAACCTATGGCTACACCTTC
>TRBJ1-4|14|TRBV12-3/TRBV12-4|few|.
CASSLWGTNEKLFF
TGTGCCAGCAGTTTATGGGGGACTAATGAAAAACTGTTTTTT
>TRBJ2-3|17|TRBV6-2/TRBV6-3|many|.
CASRTTSSAASTDTQYF
TGTGCCAGCAGGACTACCTCTAGCGCGGCTAGCACAGATACGCAGTATTTT
>TRBJ2-7|13|TRBV7-2|.|.
CASSGDWSYEQYF
TGTGCCAGCAGCGGAGACTGGTCCTACGAGCAGTACTTC
>TRBJ2-5|16|TRBV11-3|few|TRBD2
CASSLGGRGIEETQYF
TGTGCCAGCAGCTTAGGCGGGAGGGGAATAGAAGAGACCCAGTACTTC
>TRBJ2-7|15|TRBV20-1|many|TRBD1
CSARDLGTGPYEQYF
TGCAGTGCTAGAGATCTGGGGACAGGACCCTACGAGCAGTACTTC
>TRBJ1-5|13|TRBV20-1|many|.
CSARDSFNQPQHF
TGCAGTGCTAGAGATTCATTCAATCAGCCCCAGCATTTT
>TRBJ2-2|15|TRBV7-8|many|TRBD2
CASRNTRGVAGELFF
TGTGCCAGCAGAAATACTCGGGGGGTTGCCGGGGAGCTGTTTTTT
>TRBJ2-3|17|TRBV4-3|many|.
CASSQDYPGARTDTQYF
TGCGCCAGCAGCCAAGATTATCCGGGAGCGAGGACAGATACGCAGTATTTT
>TRBJ1-2|15|TRBV5-5|many|.
CASSLDRVRGWGYTF
TGTGCCAGCAGCTTGGACCGCGTCCGGGGTTGGGGCTACACCTTC